This T cell receptor (beta chain) comes out of a study of technical replicates of blood from a handful of donors. Using immunoSEQ multiplex PCR, the repertoire was profiled, and TCRdb retains in-frame clones only, with some absent. Of around 90,000 clones listed, 90% to 95% are singletons. V was pared by 6 bases and J by 7 bases, with 5 bases of the junction left unmatched. This CDR3 has 14 amino acids. Germline V lookup: CDR1 SQVTM, CDR2 ANQGSEA. V gene TRBV29-1 combines with J gene TRBJ2-1, with 14 positions matching TRBD2. Sequenced sample: T cells isolated from PBMCs. The clonotype comes from a human donor in good health. CDR3 sequence reads: CSVAGLAGVNEQFF. The CDR3 coding sequence is TGCAGCGTGGCGGGACTAGCGGGAGTAAATGAGCAGTTCTTC.